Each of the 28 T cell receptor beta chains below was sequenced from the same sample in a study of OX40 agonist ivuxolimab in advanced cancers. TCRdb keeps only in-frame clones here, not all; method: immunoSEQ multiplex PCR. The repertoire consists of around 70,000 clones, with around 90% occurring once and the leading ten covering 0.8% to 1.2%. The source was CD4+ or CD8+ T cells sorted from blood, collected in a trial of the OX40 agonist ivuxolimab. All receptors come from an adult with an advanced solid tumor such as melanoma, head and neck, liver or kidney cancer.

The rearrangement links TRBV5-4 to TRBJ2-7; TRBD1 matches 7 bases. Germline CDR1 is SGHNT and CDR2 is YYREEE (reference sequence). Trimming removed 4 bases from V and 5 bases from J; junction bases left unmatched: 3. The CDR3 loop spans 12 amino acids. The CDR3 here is CASSHDRDEQYF. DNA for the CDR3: TGTGCCAGCAGCCACGACAGGGACGAGCAGTACTTC.

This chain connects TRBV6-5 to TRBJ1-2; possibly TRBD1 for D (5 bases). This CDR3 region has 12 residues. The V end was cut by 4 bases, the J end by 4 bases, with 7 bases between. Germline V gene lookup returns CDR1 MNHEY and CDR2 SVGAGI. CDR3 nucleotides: TGTGCCAGCAGTTCAGGGATCTATGGCTACACCTTC. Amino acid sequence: CASSSGIYGYTF.

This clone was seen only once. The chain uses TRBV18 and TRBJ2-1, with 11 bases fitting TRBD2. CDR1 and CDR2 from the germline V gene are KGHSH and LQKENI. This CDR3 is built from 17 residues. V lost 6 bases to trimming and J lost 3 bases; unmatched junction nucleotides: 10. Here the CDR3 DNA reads TGTGCCAGCTCGACAACTACCGGGACTAGCGGCTACAATGAGCAGTTCTTC. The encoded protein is CASSTTTGTSGYNEQFF.

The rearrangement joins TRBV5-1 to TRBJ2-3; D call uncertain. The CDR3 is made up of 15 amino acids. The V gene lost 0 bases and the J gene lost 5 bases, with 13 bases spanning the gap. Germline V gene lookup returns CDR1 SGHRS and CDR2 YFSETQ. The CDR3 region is CASSLDRPPEDTQYF. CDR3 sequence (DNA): TGCGCCAGCAGCTTGGATCGCCCCCCGGAAGATACGCAGTATTTT.

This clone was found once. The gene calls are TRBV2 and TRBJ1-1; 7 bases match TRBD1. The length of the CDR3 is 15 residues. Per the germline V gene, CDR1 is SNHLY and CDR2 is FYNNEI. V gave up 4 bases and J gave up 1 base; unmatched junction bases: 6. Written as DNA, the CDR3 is TGTGCCAGCAGTGCGGGAGGGGGCGCGAACACTGAAGCTTTCTTT. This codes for CASSAGGGANTEAFF. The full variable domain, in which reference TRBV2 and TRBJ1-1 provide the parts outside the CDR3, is EPEVTQTPSHQVTQMGQEVILRCVPISNHLYFYWYRQILGQKVEFLVSFYNNEISEKSEIFDDQFSVERPDGSNFTLKIRSTKLEDSAMYFCASSAGGGANTEAFFGQGTRLTVV.

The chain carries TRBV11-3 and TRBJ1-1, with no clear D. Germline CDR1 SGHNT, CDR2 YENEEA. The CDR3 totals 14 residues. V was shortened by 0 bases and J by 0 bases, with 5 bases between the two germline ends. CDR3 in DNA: TGTGCCAGCAGCTTAGATCAAATGAACACTGAAGCTTTCTTT. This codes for CASSLDQMNTEAFF.

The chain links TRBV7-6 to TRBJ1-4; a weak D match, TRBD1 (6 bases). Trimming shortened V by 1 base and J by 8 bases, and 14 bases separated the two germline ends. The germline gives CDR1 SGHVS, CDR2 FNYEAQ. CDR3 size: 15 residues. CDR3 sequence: CASSLGGTGKEKLFF. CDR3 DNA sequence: TGTGCCAGCAGCTTAGGGGGCACAGGGAAAGAAAAACTGTTTTTT.

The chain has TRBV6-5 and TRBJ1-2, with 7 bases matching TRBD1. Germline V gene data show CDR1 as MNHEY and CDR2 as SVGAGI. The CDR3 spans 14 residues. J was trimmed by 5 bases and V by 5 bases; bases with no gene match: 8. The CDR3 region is CASSRGTVFYGYTF. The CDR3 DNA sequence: TGTGCCAGCAGTAGAGGGACAGTTTTTTATGGCTACACCTTC.

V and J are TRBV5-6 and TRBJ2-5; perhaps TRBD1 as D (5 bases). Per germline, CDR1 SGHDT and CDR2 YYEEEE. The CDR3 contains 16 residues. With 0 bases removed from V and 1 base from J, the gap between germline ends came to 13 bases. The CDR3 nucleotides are TGTGCCAGCAGCTTGGCAGGGTCCCTCTTCCAAGAGACCCAGTACTTC. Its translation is CASSLAGSLFQETQYF.

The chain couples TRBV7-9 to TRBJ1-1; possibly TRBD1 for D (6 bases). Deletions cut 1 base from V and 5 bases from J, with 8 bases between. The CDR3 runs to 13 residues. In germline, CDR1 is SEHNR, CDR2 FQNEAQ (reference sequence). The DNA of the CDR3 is TGTGCCAGCAGCTTAGACGGACAGACTGAAGCTTTCTTT. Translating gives CASSLDGQTEAFF.

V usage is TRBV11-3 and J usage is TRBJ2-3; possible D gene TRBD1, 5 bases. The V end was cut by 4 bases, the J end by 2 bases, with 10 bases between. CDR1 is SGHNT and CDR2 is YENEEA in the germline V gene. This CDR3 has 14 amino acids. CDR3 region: CASSSRQNTDTQYF. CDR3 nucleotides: TGTGCCAGCAGCTCGAGACAGAACACAGATACGCAGTATTTT.

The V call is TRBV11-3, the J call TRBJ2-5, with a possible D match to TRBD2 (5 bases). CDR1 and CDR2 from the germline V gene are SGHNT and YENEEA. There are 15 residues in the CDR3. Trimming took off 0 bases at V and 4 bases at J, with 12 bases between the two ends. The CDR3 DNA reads TGTGCCAGCAGCTTAGATGGAGGTGTGGGAGAGACCCAGTACTTC. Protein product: CASSLDGGVGETQYF.

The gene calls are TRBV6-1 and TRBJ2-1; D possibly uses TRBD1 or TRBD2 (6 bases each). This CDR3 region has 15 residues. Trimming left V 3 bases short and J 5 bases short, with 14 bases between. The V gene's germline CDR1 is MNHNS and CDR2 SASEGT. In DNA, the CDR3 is TGTGCCAGCAGTGACGGGGGCACGGTAAACAATGAGCAGTTCTTC. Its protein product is CASSDGGTVNNEQFF.

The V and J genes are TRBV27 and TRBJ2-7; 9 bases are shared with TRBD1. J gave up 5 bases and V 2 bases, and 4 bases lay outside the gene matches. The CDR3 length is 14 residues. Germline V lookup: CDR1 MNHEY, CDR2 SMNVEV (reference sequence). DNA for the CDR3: TGTGCCAGCAGTTTAGTCGGGACAGGGAACGAGCAGTACTTC. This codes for CASSLVGTGNEQYF.

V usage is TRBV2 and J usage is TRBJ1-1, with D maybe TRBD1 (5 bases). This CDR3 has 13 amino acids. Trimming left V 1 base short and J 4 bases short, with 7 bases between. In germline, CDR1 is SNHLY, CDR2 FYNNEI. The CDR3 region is CASSEEGSTEAFF. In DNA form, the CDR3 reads TGTGCCAGCAGTGAAGAGGGGAGCACTGAAGCTTTCTTT.

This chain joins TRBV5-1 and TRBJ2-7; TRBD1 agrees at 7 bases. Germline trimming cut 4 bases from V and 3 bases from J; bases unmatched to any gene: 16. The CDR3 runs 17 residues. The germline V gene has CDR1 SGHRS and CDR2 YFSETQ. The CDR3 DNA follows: TGCGCCAGCAGCGTGGACAGGAGCCAACTCACTTTCTACGAGCAGTACTTC. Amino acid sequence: CASSVDRSQLTFYEQYF. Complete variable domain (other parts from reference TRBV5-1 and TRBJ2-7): KAGVTQTPRYLIKTRGQQVTLSCSPISGHRSVSWYQQTPGQGLQFLFEYFSETQRNKGNFPGRFSGRQFSNSRSEMNVSTLELGDSALYLCASSVDRSQLTFYEQYFGPGTRLTVT.

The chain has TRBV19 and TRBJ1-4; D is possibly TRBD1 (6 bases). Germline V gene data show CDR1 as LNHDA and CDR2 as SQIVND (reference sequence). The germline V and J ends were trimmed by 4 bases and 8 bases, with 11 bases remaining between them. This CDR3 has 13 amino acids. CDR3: CASSKQGREKLFF. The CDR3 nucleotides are TGTGCCAGTAGTAAACAGGGACGAGAAAAACTGTTTTTT.

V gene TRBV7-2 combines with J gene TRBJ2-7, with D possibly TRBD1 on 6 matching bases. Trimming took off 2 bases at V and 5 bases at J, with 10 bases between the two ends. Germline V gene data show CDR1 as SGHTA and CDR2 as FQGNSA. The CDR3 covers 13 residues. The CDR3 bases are TGTGCCAGCAGCTTAAGACAGGCCCACGAGCAGTACTTC. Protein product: CASSLRQAHEQYF. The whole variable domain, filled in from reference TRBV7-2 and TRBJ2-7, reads GAGVSQSPSNKVTEKGKDVELRCDPISGHTALYWYRQSLGQGLEFLIYFQGNSAPDKSGLPSDRFSAERTGGSVSTLTIQRTQQEDSAVYLCASSLRQAHEQYFGPGTRLTVT.

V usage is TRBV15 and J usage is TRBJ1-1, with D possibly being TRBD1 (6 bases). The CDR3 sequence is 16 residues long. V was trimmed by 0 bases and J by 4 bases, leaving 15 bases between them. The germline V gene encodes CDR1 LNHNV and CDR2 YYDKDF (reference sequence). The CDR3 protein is CATSRDLRGWGTEAFF. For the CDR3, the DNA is TGTGCCACCAGCAGAGATCTCAGGGGCTGGGGCACTGAAGCTTTCTTT.

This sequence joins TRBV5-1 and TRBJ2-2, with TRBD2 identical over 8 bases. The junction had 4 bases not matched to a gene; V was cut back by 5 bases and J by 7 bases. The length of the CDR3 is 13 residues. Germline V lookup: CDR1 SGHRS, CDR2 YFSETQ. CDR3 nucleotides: TGCGCCAGCAGACGGGAGGGCGTCGGGGAGCTGTTTTTT. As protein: CASRREGVGELFF.

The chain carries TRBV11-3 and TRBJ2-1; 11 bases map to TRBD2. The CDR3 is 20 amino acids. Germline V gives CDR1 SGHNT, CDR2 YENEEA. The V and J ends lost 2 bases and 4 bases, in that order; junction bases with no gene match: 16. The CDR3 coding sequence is TGTGCCAGCAGCTTAACCCTTTCCCCTCGCGGGACTAGCGGATACAATGAGCAGTTCTTC. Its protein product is CASSLTLSPRGTSGYNEQFF.

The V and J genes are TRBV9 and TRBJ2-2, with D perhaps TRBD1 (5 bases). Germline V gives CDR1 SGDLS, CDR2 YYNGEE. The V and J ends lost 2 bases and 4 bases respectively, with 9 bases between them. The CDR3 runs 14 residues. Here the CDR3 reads CASSVRASTGELFF. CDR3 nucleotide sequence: TGTGCCAGCAGCGTCAGGGCTTCCACCGGGGAGCTGTTTTTT.

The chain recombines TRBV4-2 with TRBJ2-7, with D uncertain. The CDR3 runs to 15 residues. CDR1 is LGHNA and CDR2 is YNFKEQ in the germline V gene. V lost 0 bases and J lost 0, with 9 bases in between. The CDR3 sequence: CASSQDPYGSYEQYF. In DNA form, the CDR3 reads TGTGCCAGCAGCCAAGATCCTTACGGCTCCTACGAGCAGTACTTC.

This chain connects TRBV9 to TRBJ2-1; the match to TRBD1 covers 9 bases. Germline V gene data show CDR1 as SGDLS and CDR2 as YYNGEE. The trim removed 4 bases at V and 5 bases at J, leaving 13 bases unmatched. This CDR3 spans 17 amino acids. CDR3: CASSPPAGTGFHNEQFF. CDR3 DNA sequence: TGTGCCAGCAGCCCACCGGCCGGGACAGGGTTCCACAATGAGCAGTTCTTC.

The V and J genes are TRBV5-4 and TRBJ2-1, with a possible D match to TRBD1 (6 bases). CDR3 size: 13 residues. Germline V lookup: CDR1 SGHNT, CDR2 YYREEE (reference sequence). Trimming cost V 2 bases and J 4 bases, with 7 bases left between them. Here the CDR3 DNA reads TGTGCCAGCAGCTTTGGACAGTACAATGAGCAGTTCTTC. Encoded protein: CASSFGQYNEQFF.

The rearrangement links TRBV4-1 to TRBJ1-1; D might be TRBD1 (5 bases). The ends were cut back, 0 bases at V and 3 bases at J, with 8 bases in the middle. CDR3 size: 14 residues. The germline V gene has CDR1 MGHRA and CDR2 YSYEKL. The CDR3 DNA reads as TGCGCCAGCAGCCAAGATGCAGGGTACACTGAAGCTTTCTTT. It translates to CASSQDAGYTEAFF.

CDR3 sequence (DNA): TGTGCCATAAGATCGGGACAGGGGGTATCTGGGGCCAACGTCCTGACTTTC. Its translation: CAIRSGQGVSGANVLTF. J is TRBJ2-6 and V is TRBV10-3, with 11 bases that match TRBD1. The germline V gene encodes CDR1 ENHRY and CDR2 SYGVKD. The CDR3 covers 17 residues. J lost 1 base, V lost 9 bases, and 8 bases had no gene match.

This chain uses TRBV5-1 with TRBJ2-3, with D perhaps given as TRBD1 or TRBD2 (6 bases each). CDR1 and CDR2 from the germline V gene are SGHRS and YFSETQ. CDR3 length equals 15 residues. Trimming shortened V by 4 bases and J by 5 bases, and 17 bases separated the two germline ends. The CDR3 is CASSPGAPRGDTQYF. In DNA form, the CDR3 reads TGCGCCAGCAGCCCGGGGGCCCCTAGGGGAGATACGCAGTATTTT. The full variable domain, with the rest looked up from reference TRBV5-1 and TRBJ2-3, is KAGVTQTPRYLIKTRGQQVTLSCSPISGHRSVSWYQQTPGQGLQFLFEYFSETQRNKGNFPGRFSGRQFSNSRSEMNVSTLELGDSALYLCASSPGAPRGDTQYFGPGTRLTVL.